A selection of T cell receptor beta chains follows, all from one sample in a study of blood T cell repertoires in COVID-19. Here immunoSEQ multiplex PCR was the method, and the copy in TCRdb shows in-frame clones only, minus some. The top ten hold approximately 7.8% of the sample, which has about 190,000 clones, roughly 80% seen once. The sequenced sample consisted of peripheral blood. The receptors come from an older woman with COVID-19, enrolled during active disease. CDR3s include the opening cysteine and the closing phenylalanine or tryptophan. A D gene is named only where the DNA matches it firmly. The size field is filled for only some rows; it gives once, few, many or a size class.

TRBV6-2/TRBV6-3	TRBJ1-3	-	-	CASSRPRLDSGNTIYF	TGTGCCAGCAGTCGCCCTCGACTGGACTCTGGAAACACCATATATTTT
TRBV7-2	TRBJ1-6	TRBD1	-	CASSLAPTGGGFPNSPLHF	TGTGCCAGCAGCTTAGCGCCCACAGGGGGCGGTTTTCCTAATTCACCCCTCCACTTT
TRBV29-1	TRBJ1-5	TRBD1	once	CSAGGESQPQHF	TGCAGCGCAGGGGGCGAAAGTCAGCCCCAGCATTTT
TRBV5-1	TRBJ2-2	-	once	CASSLDRVATGELFF	TGCGCCAGCAGCTTGGACAGGGTGGCCACCGGGGAGCTGTTTTTT
TRBV24-1	TRBJ2-3	-	-	CATSDPSGRVGTDTQYF	TGTGCCACCAGTGACCCTTCGGGCAGGGTTGGAACAGATACGCAGTATTTT
TRBV7-9	TRBJ1-2	-	-	CASSREVDGYTF	TGTGCCAGCAGCCGAGAGGTGGATGGCTACACCTTC
TRBV3-1/TRBV3-2	TRBJ1-1	-	-	CASSPRRDTEAFF	TGTGCCAGCAGCCCCCGCAGGGACACTGAAGCTTTCTTT
TRBV2	TRBJ1-3	-	-	CASRQISGNTIYF	TGTGCCAGCAGACAGATCTCTGGAAACACCATATATTTT
TRBV5-6	TRBJ2-4	-	few	CASSSVLAKNIQYF	TGTGCCAGCAGCTCGGTGCTAGCCAAAAACATTCAGTACTTC
TRBV7-6	TRBJ2-5	-	-	CASSLRSRETQYF	TGTGCCAGCAGCTTACGGTCTAGGGAGACCCAGTACTTC
TRBV9	TRBJ1-2	-	-	CASRLTGSNYGYTF	TGTGCCAGCAGACTAACAGGTTCTAACTATGGCTACACCTTC
TRBV10-1	TRBJ2-7	TRBD2	once	CASSGPLTSGRYEQSF	TGCGCCAGCAGTGGCCCCCTAACTAGCGGGAGGTACGAGCAGTCCTTC
TRBV7-9	TRBJ1-2	-	-	CASSLSITGYTF	TGTGCCAGCAGCTTAAGTATAACAGGCTACACCTTC
TRBV6-6	TRBJ1-2	-	-	CASSYDRRVGYTF	TGTGCCAGCAGTTACGATCGGAGAGTGGGCTACACCTTC
TRBV19	TRBJ1-4	TRBD1	-	CASRRPQGAGSDEKLFF	TGTGCCAGTAGAAGACCTCAGGGGGCGGGAAGCGATGAAAAACTGTTTTTT
TRBV14	TRBJ1-2	-	-	CASSRDGNYGYTF	TGTGCCAGCAGCCGAGACGGGAACTATGGCTACACCTTC
TRBV2	TRBJ1-1	-	-	CASSDAGIGTEAFF	TGTGCCAGCAGTGACGCAGGTATAGGCACTGAAGCTTTCTTT
TRBV5-1	TRBJ2-7	TRBD2	-	CASSHSGSGYEQYF	TGCGCCAGCAGCCACAGCGGGAGCGGCTACGAGCAGTACTTC
TRBV5-1	TRBJ1-2	TRBD1	-	CASSLALGQGIGGYTF	TGCGCCAGCAGCTTAGCCCTGGGACAGGGGATAGGTGGCTACACCTTC
TRBV13	TRBJ1-4	TRBD1	once	CASSFGTGEGEKLFF	TGTGCCAGCAGCTTCGGGACAGGGGAGGGTGAAAAACTGTTTTTT